This TCR beta chain was sequenced during a study of Ad26.COV2.S vaccination and SARS-CoV-2 variants. On this clone: The antigen remains undetermined.

The CDR3 consists of 16 residues. Trimming removed 4 bases at V and 3 bases at J, with 18 bases between. Looked up from germline, CDR1 is LNHDA and CDR2 is SQIVND (reference sequence). Described treatment: roughly 20 received Ad26.COV2.S at low or high dose, single or two shots; 5 received placebo; per-sample allocation not given. Samples came from day 63 after the first vaccine or placebo injection. The data were produced by immunoSEQ multiplex PCR, yet TCRdb's version contains in-frame clones alone and is incomplete. The table lists about 250,000 clones, roughly nine tenths of them singletons, with 2.9% in the top ten. Study-level points and caveats: Participants given vaccine showed non-spike TCR breadth similar to that of placebo recipients. Vaccine recipients had higher spike-specific TCR breadth than placebo recipients.

The chain carries TRBV19 and TRBJ1-2; a weak D match, TRBD1 (5 bases). The clonotype originates from a person between 18 and 65 years old who received the Ad26.COV2.S COVID-19 vaccine or a placebo. Material: peripheral blood, obtained in a trial of Ad26.COV2.S vaccine versus placebo. As DNA, the CDR3 is TGTGCCAGTAGTAAAGTCCCCGGGCAGGGAGACTATGGCTACACCTTC. As protein: CASSKVPGQGDYGYTF.